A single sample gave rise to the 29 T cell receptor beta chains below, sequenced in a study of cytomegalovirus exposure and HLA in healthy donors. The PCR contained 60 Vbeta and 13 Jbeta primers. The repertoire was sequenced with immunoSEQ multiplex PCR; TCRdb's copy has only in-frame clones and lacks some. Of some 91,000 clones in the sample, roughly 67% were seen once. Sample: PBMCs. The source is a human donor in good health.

CDR3 nucleotide sequence: TGTGCCTTGAGGACAGGGGACTCTCCTGAAGCTTTCTTT. Translating gives CALRTGDSPEAFF. The chain uses TRBV19 and TRBJ1-1; TRBD1 matches 9 bases. V trimming: 11 bases; J trimming: 6 bases; junction bases outside the gene matches: 10. The CDR3 is made up of 13 amino acids. The V gene's germline CDR1 is LNHDA and CDR2 SQIVND (reference sequence).

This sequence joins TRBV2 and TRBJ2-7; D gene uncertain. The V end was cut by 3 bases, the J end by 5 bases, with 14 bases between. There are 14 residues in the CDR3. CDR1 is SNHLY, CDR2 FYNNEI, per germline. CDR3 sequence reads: CASSERIALDEQYF. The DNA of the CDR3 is TGTGCCAGCAGTGAGCGAATCGCCCTAGACGAGCAGTACTTC.

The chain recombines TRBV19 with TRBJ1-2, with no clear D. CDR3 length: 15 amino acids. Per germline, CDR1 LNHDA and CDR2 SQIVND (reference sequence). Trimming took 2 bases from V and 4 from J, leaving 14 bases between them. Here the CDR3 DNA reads TGTGCCAGTAGTATACCGGGAGTTGGGCTCTATGGCTACACCTTC. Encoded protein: CASSIPGVGLYGYTF.

The CDR3 nucleotides read TGTGCCAGCAGCGTAGGAGGGAGGTTCGAGCAGTTCTTC. Translation: CASSVGGRFEQFF. The chain links TRBV9 to TRBJ2-1, with TRBD2 as a possible D gene (6 bases). Germline V lookup: CDR1 SGDLS, CDR2 YYNGEE. Trimming shortened V by 0 bases and J by 10 bases, and 11 bases separated the two germline ends. This CDR3 has 13 residues.

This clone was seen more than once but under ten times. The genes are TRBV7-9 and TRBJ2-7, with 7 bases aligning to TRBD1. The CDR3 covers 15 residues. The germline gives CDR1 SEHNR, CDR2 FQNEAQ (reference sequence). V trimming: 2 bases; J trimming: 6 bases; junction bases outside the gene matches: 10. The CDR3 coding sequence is TGTGCCAGCAGCTTACGGGACAGTGGGATATCCGAGCAGTACTTC. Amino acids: CASSLRDSGISEQYF.

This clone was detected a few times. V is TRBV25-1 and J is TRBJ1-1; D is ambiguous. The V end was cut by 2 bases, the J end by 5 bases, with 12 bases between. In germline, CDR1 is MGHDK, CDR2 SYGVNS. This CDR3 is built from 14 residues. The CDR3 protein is CASSERPGVTEAFF. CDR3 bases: TGTGCCAGCAGTGAACGGCCGGGAGTGACTGAAGCTTTCTTT. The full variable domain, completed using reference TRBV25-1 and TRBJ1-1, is EADIYQTPRYLVIGTGKKITLECSQTMGHDKMYWYQQDPGMELHLIHYSYGVNSTEKGDLSSESTVSRIRTEHFPLTLESARPSHTSQYLCASSERPGVTEAFFGQGTRLTVV.

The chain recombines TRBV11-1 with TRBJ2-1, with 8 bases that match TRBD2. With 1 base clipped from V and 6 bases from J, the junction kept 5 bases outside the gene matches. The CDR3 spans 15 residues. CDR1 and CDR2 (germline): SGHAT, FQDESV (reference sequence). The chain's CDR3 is CASSLDWRGVNEQFF. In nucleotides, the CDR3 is TGTGCCAGCAGCTTAGATTGGCGGGGGGTCAATGAGCAGTTCTTC.

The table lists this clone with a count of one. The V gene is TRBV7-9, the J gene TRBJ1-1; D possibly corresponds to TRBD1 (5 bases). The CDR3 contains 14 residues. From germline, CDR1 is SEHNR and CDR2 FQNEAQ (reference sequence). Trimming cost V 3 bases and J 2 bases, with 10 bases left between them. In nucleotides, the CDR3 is TGTGCCAGCAGCTTTCGACAGATTAACACTGAAGCTTTCTTT. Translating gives CASSFRQINTEAFF. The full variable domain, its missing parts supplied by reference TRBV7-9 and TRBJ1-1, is DTGVSQNPRHKITKRGQNVTFRCDPISEHNRLYWYRQTLGQGPEFLTYFQNEAQLEKSRLLSDRFSAERPKGSFSTLEIQRTEQGDSAMYLCASSFRQINTEAFFGQGTRLTVV.

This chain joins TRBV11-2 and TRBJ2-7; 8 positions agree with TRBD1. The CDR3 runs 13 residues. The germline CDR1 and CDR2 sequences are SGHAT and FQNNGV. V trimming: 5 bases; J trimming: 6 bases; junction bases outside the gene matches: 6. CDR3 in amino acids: CASSPNTGGEQYF. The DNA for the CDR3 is TGTGCCAGCAGCCCTAACACAGGGGGCGAGCAGTACTTC.

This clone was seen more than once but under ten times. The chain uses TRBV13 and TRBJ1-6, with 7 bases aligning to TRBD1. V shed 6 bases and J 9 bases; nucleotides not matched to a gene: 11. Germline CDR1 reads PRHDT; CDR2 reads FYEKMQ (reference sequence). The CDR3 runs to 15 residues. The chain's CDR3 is CASSPQRGQGSPLHF. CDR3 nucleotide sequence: TGTGCCAGCAGTCCCCAGAGGGGGCAGGGTTCACCCCTCCACTTT.

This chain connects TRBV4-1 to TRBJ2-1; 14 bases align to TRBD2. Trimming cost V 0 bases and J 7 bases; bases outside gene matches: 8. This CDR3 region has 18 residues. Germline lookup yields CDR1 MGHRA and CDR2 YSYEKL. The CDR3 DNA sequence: TGCGCCAGCAGCCAAGATACCCGAGGGACTAGCGGGAGTAATGAGCAGTTCTTC. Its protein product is CASSQDTRGTSGSNEQFF.

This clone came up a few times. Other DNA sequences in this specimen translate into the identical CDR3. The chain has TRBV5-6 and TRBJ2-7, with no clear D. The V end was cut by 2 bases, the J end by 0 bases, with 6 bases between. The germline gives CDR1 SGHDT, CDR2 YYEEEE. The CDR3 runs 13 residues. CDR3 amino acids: CASSFSVSYEQYF. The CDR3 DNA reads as TGTGCCAGCAGCTTTTCAGTCTCCTACGAGCAGTACTTC. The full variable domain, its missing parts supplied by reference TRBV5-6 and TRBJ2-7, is DAGVTQSPTHLIKTRGQQVTLRCSPKSGHDTVSWYQQALGQGPQFIFQYYEEEERQRGNFPDRFSGHQFPNYSSELNVNALLLGDSALYLCASSFSVSYEQYFGPGTRLTVT.

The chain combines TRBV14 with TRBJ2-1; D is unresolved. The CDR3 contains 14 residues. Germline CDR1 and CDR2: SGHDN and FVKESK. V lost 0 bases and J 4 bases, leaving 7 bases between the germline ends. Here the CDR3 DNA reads TGTGCCAGCAGCCAAGATAGCTGGTACAATGAGCAGTTCTTC. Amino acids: CASSQDSWYNEQFF.

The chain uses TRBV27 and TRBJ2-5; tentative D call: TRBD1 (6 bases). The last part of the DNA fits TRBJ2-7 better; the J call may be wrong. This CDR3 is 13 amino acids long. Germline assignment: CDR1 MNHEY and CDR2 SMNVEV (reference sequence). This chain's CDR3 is CASRSGAYYEQYF. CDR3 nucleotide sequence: TGTGCCAGCCGCTCAGGGGCATACTACGAGCAGTACTTC.

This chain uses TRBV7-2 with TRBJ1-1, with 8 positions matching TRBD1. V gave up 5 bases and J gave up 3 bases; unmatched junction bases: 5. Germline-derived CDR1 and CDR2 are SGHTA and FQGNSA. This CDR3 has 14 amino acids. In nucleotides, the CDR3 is TGTGCCAGCAGCCCGACGACAGGGGACACTGAAGCTTTCTTT. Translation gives CASSPTTGDTEAFF.

The CDR3, as DNA: TGTGCCAGCAGTTTCACCCGGGGGGGCGAAGCTTTCTTT. This sequence encodes CASSFTRGGEAFF. The chain uses TRBV11-3 and TRBJ1-1; tentative D call: TRBD1 (6 bases). Looked up from germline, CDR1 is SGHNT and CDR2 is YENEEA. The CDR3 consists of 13 residues. V gave up 6 bases and J gave up 8 bases, with 16 bases separating them.

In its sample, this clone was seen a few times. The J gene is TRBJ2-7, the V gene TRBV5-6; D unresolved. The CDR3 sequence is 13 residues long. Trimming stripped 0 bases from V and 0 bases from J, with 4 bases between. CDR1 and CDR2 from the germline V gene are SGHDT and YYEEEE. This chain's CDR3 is CASSLDYSYEQYF. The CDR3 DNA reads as TGTGCCAGCAGCTTGGACTACTCCTACGAGCAGTACTTC.

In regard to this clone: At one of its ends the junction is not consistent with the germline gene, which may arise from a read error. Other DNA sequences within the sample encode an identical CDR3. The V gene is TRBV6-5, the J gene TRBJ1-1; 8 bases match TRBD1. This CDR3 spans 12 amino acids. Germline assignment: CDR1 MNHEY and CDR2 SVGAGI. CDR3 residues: CGTGTLNTEAFF. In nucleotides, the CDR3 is TGCGGGACAGGCACGCTGAACACTGAGGCTTTCTTT.

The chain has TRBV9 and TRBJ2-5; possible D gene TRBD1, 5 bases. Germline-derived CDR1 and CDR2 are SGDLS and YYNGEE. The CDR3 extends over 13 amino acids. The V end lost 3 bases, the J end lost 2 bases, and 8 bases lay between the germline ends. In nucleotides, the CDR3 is TGTGCCAGCAGCGCAGACAGTCAAGAGACCCAGTACTTC. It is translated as CASSADSQETQYF.

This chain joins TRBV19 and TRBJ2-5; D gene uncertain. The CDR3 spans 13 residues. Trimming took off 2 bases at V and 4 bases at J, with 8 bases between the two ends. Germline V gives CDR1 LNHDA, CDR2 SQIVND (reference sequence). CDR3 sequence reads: CASSIRHGETQYF. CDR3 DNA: TGTGCCAGTAGTATACGACACGGAGAGACCCAGTACTTC.

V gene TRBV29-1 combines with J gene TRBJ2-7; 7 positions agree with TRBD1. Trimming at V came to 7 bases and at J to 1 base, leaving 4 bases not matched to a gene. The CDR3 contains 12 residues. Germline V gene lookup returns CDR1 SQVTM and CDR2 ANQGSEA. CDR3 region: CSGGQASYEQYF. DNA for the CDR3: TGCAGCGGTGGACAGGCATCCTACGAGCAGTACTTC.

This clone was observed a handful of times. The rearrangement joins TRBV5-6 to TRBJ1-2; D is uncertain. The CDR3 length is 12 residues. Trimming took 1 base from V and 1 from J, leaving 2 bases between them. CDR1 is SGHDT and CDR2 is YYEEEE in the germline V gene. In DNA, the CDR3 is TGTGCCAGCAGCTTGCTTAACTATGGCTACACCTTC. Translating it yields CASSLLNYGYTF.

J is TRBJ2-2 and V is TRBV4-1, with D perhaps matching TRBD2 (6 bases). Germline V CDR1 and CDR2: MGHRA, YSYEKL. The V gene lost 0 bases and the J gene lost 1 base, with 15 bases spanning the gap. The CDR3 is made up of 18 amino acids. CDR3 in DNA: TGCGCCAGCAGCCAAGATCTAGGTGGGAGGATGAACACCGGGGAGCTGTTTTTT. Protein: CASSQDLGGRMNTGELFF.

Here the CDR3 reads CASSQDMAGAYYEQYF. The CDR3 DNA sequence: TGCGCCAGCAGCCAAGATATGGCAGGGGCTTACTACGAGCAGTACTTC. The genes are TRBV4-1 and TRBJ2-5; TRBD1 is a possible D gene (6 bases). The J call may be wrong; the DNA end is better matched by TRBJ2-7. This CDR3 has 16 residues. CDR1 and CDR2 (germline): MGHRA, YSYEKL.

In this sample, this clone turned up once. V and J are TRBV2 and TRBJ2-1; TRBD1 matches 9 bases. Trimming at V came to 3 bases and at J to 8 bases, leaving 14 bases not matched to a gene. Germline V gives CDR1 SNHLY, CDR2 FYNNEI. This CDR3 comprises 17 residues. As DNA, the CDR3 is TGTGCCAGCAGTGACGTGTCCCCGGGACAGGGCGATGATGAGCAGTTCTTC. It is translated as CASSDVSPGQGDDEQFF.

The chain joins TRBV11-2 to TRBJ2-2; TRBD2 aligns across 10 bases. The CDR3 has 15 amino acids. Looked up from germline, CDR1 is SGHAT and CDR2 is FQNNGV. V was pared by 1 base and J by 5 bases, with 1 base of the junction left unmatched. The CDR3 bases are TGTGCCAGCAGCTTAGTAGCGGGGGGAACCGGGGAGCTGTTTTTT. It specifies CASSLVAGGTGELFF.

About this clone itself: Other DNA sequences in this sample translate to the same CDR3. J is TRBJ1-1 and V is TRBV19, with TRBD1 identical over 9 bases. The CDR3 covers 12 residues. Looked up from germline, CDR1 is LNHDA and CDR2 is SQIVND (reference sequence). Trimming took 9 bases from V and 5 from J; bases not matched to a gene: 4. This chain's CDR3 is CASRTGETEAFF. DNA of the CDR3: TGTGCCAGCAGGACAGGGGAGACTGAAGCTTTCTTT.

The CDR3 reads CASSLTSGGSPSGETQYF. In DNA form, the CDR3 reads TGTGCCAGCAGCTTGACTAGCGGGGGAAGTCCCTCTGGGGAGACCCAGTACTTC. The chain carries TRBV5-6 and TRBJ2-5; 11 bases are a match to TRBD2. The J segment lost 5 bases and the V segment lost 1 base, leaving 13 bases of the junction unmatched. Germline V gene sequence: CDR1 SGHDT, CDR2 YYEEEE. CDR3 length: 18 residues.

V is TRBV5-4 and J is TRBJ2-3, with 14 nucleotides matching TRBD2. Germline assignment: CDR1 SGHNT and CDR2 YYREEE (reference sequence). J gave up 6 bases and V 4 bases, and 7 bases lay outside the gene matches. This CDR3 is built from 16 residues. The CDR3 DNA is TGTGCCAGCAGCCCGTGGACTAGCGGGGGGAGGGATACGCAGTATTTT. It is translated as CASSPWTSGGRDTQYF.